The rows below give T cell receptor beta chains drawn from one sample of a study of T cell repertoires in cytomegalovirus infection. TCRdb analysed the reads with MiXCR anew, one entry per CDR3 protein. The sample holds some 440,000 distinct CDR3 sequences, 30% to 40% seen once. Sequenced sample: PBMCs. The receptors were gathered from a human donor in good health (CMV status not recorded). Some clones in this sample may be carry-over from other donors' samples. Each CDR3 is given with its conserved first and last residue. The D gene is left open where the match is weak.

D gene: NA; V gene: TRBV4-1; J gene: TRBJ1-4; CDR3 protein: CASSGGEGEEKLFF
D gene: TRBD1; V gene: TRBV19; J gene: TRBJ1-5; CDR3 protein: CASRMDRGNNQPQHF
D gene: NA; V gene: TRBV19; J gene: TRBJ1-6; CDR3 protein: CDSNLGGTYNSSLNF
D gene: NA; V gene: TRBV7-2; J gene: TRBJ1-1; CDR3 protein: CASGADSLNTEAFF
D gene: TRBD2; V gene: TRBV6-2/TRBV6-3; J gene: TRBJ2-1; CDR3 protein: CASSYSSSGGRNEQFF
D gene: NA; V gene: TRBV7-9; J gene: TRBJ2-3; CDR3 protein: CASSPLAGIATDTQYF
D gene: NA; V gene: TRBV6-2/TRBV6-3; J gene: TRBJ1-2; CDR3 protein: CASSYSGGAANYGYTF
D gene: NA; V gene: TRBV27; J gene: TRBJ2-7; CDR3 protein: CASSLDQGYEQYF
D gene: TRBD2; V gene: TRBV20-1; J gene: TRBJ2-1; CDR3 protein: CSAPGLAGGSYNEQFF
D gene: NA; V gene: TRBV7-8; J gene: TRBJ2-3; CDR3 protein: CASSYMPGLASDTRYF
D gene: NA; V gene: TRBV19; J gene: TRBJ2-7; CDR3 protein: CASSIESTYEQYF
D gene: TRBD1; V gene: TRBV7-8; J gene: TRBJ1-5; CDR3 protein: CASSKNTGTGGLQPQHF
D gene: NA; V gene: TRBV6-6; J gene: TRBJ2-5; CDR3 protein: CASSPGTPSYQETQYF
D gene: TRBD1; V gene: TRBV7-6; J gene: TRBJ1-4; CDR3 protein: CASSLSRTGNEKLFF
D gene: NA; V gene: TRBV28; J gene: TRBJ1-2; CDR3 protein: CASFKDHSYGYTF
D gene: NA; V gene: TRBV2; J gene: TRBJ2-5; CDR3 protein: CASTGRIPYF
D gene: TRBD1; V gene: TRBV6-2/TRBV6-3; J gene: TRBJ2-2; CDR3 protein: CASTLDRVTGELFF
D gene: TRBD2; V gene: TRBV6-6; J gene: TRBJ2-1; CDR3 protein: CASSYRTSGGAYEQFF